This TCR beta chain was recorded in a study of T cell repertoires in cytomegalovirus infection. Study in general: CMV epitopes, recently identified HLA-C-restricted and well-studied HLA-B-restricted, were used. Indications came from public TCR beta signatures; they pointed to CMV infection and to a matching HLA type.

As to this clonotype: What it binds is not known.

Study findings and constraints: Clonotype analysis showed dominance of the ex vivo response by HLA-C-restricted CMV-specific TCR beta clonotypes. CMV carriers with the relevant HLA were identified by cumulative public TCR beta family frequency.

The CDR3 sequence is 15 residues long. The germline gives CDR1 LNHDA, CDR2 SQIVND (reference sequence). The V end lost 2 bases, the J end lost 0 bases, and 10 bases lay between the germline ends. One entry per CDR3 protein results from TCRdb running MiXCR on the reads. The sample has 700,000 to 950,000 distinct CDR3 sequences, over 25% seen once. Source: cultured CD8+ T cells from PBMCs, taken from culture after CMV antigen stimulation. The V gene is TRBV19, the J gene TRBJ1-1; D is ambiguous. The TCR was taken from a human donor in good health (CMV status not recorded). Some clones in this sample may be carry-over from other donors' samples. CDR3 in amino acids: CASSISDSLNTEAFF. The CDR3 coding sequence is TGTGCCAGTAGTATATCGGACTCCCTGAACACTGAAGCTTTCTTT. The variable domain in full, completed from reference TRBV19 and TRBJ1-1, reads DGGITQSPKYLFRKEGQNVTLSCEQNLNHDAMYWYRQDPGQGLRLIYYSQIVNDFQKGDIAEGYSVSREKKESFPLTVTSAQKNPTAFYLCASSISDSLNTEAFFGQGTRLTVV.